This T cell receptor beta chain was captured by sequencing in a study of low-dose radiotherapy and immunotherapy resistance in tumors. On the study more broadly: Fractions of 0.5 Gy went to Cohort 1 every 2 weeks, totaling 6.5 Gy. Every two weeks patients got nivolumab 240 mg flat dose, plus ipilimumab 1 mg/kg every six weeks, intravenously. Daily intake of oral aspirin 300 mg by patients lasted four cycles and began on cycle 1 day 1.

Priming of first-strand cDNA relied on TRAV- and TRBV-specific primers (covering alpha and beta chains). The authors ran 20 PCR cycles to amplify TCRs with a constant-region primer and V-primer adapter. TCRdb re-called the reads through MiXCR, storing one row per CDR3 protein. The top ten clones hold 5% to 7% of a sample with some 10,000 distinct CDR3 sequences, roughly two fifths of them seen once. The V and J ends lost 3 bases and 5 bases respectively, with 13 bases between them. Germline V lookup: CDR1 DFQATT, CDR2 SNEGSKA (reference sequence). This CDR3 region has 13 residues. Every donor's regimen consisted of nivolumab, ipilimumab, aspirin, low-dose cyclophosphamide and low-dose radiotherapy.

This sequence was found in a human donor with advanced metastatic prostate, ovarian, gallbladder or colorectal cancer (not recorded which). This table probably holds off-target reads from a library built for another chain. The chain couples TRBV20-1 to TRBJ1-2, with D perhaps TRBD1 (6 bases). The CDR3 bases are TGCAGTGCTAGGGGGGGCTCTGGGTATGGCTACACCTTC. Translating it yields CSARGGSGYGYTF.